Below, 29 T cell receptor beta chains from the same sample are listed, as sequenced in a study of blood T cell repertoires in COVID-19. The method was immunoSEQ multiplex PCR; TCRdb's version includes in-frame clones alone and lacks a portion of them. The sample has about 210,000 clones; approximately 85% are singletons. Sequencing was done on a sample of peripheral blood. The receptors come from a woman in her fifties or sixties with active or convalescent COVID-19.

The gene calls are TRBV24-1 and TRBJ1-2; 12 bases agree with TRBD1. After removal of 3 bases from V and 7 bases from J, the junction contained 5 bases not matched to a gene. This CDR3 spans 15 amino acids. The V gene's germline CDR1 is KGHDR and CDR2 SFDVKD. CDR3 amino acids: CATSDRGTGGIGYTF. The CDR3 DNA follows: TGTGCCACCAGTGATCGCGGGACAGGGGGCATTGGCTACACCTTC.

The rearrangement links TRBV19 to TRBJ1-3; a possible D gene is TRBD1 (6 bases). Germline loops: CDR1 LNHDA, CDR2 SQIVND (reference sequence). V was cut by 5 bases and J by 0 bases, with 8 bases left in between. This CDR3 region has 14 residues. CDR3 loop: CASSGTTSGNTIYF. CDR3 bases: TGTGCCAGTAGTGGGACAACCTCTGGAAACACCATATATTTT.

This chain joins TRBV25-1 and TRBJ2-2; D may be TRBD2 (6 bases). The CDR3 is 16 amino acids. V was clipped by 2 bases and J by 4 bases, with 14 bases between them. Germline V CDR1 and CDR2: MGHDK, SYGVNS. As DNA, the CDR3 is TGTGCCAGCAGTGAAGGGAGGACGGCCCCCACCGGGGAGCTGTTTTTT. Its protein is CASSEGRTAPTGELFF. Using reference TRBV25-1 and TRBJ2-2 for the parts outside the CDR3, the full variable domain is EADIYQTPRYLVIGTGKKITLECSQTMGHDKMYWYQQDPGMELHLIHYSYGVNSTEKGDLSSESTVSRIRTEHFPLTLESARPSHTSQYLCASSEGRTAPTGELFFGEGSRLTVL.

This clone was detected only a few times. The V gene is TRBV25-1, the J gene TRBJ1-5, with TRBD1 matching over 7 bases. Germline lookup yields CDR1 MGHDK and CDR2 SYGVNS. With V trimmed by 3 bases and J by 4 bases, 9 bases remained unmatched. CDR3 length equals 16 residues. This CDR3 reads CASSDPDRRGNQPQHF. CDR3 in DNA: TGTGCCAGCAGTGACCCGGACAGGAGGGGGAATCAGCCCCAGCATTTT.

The chain uses TRBV15 and TRBJ2-7; D might be TRBD2 (7 bases). With 0 bases removed from V and 4 bases from J, the gap between germline ends came to 19 bases. Germline V gene lookup returns CDR1 LNHNV and CDR2 YYDKDF (reference sequence). The CDR3 runs to 17 residues. In DNA, the CDR3 is TGTGCCACCAGCAGAGAGACCCGGACCCGGGGGGCTTACGAGCAGTACTTC. This codes for CATSRETRTRGAYEQYF.

The genes are TRBV27 and TRBJ2-7, with TRBD2 as a possible D gene (5 bases). The CDR3 length is 13 residues. V shed 2 bases and J shed 6 bases, with 11 bases lying between them. Per the germline V gene, CDR1 is MNHEY and CDR2 is SMNVEV (reference sequence). CDR3 sequence: CASSLGPSGEQYV. The CDR3 DNA reads TGTGCCAGCAGTTTAGGGCCCAGCGGCGAGCAGTACGTC.

In its sample, this clone was seen once. This chain joins TRBV2 and TRBJ1-5, with D hard to call. Looked up from germline, CDR1 is SNHLY and CDR2 is FYNNEI. The CDR3 runs to 16 residues. The germline V and J ends were trimmed by 0 bases and 4 bases, with 13 bases remaining between them. The chain's CDR3 is CASSEAPRLINQPQHF. The DNA for the CDR3 is TGTGCCAGCAGTGAAGCGCCCAGGTTGATTAATCAGCCCCAGCATTTT. Together with reference TRBV2 and TRBJ1-5, the CDR3 gives the full variable domain: EPEVTQTPSHQVTQMGQEVILRCVPISNHLYFYWYRQILGQKVEFLVSFYNNEISEKSEIFDDQFSVERPDGSNFTLKIRSTKLEDSAMYFCASSEAPRLINQPQHFGDGTRLSIL.

The chain couples TRBV5-1 to TRBJ2-3, with 11 bases identical to TRBD2. The V gene end was trimmed by 4 bases and the J gene end by 2 bases; junction bases not matched to a gene: 12. Germline CDR1 and CDR2: SGHRS and YFSETQ. The CDR3 has 18 amino acids. CDR3 loop: CASSLQTGTSGYTDTQYF. Written as DNA, the CDR3 is TGCGCCAGCAGCCTCCAAACAGGGACTAGCGGATACACAGATACGCAGTATTTT.

The chain employs TRBV5-5 and TRBJ1-1; D not certain. Trimming stripped 4 bases from V and 4 bases from J, with 8 bases between. The CDR3 loop spans 12 amino acids. Germline V gives CDR1 SGHKS, CDR2 YYEKEE (reference sequence). CDR3 nucleotide sequence: TGTGCCAGCAGCATTAGTATCACTGAAGCTTTCTTT. Its protein product is CASSISITEAFF.

This sequence joins TRBV19 and TRBJ1-6; no clear D gene. The CDR3 sequence is 14 residues long. Trimming cost V 4 bases and J 7 bases, with 11 bases left between them. CDR1 is LNHDA, CDR2 SQIVND, per germline (reference sequence). The CDR3 DNA reads TGTGCCAGTAGTACGGGTTCAACCAATTCACCCCTCCACTTT. Translation: CASSTGSTNSPLHF. The variable domain in full, with the rest retrieved from reference TRBV19 and TRBJ1-6, is DGGITQSPKYLFRKEGQNVTLSCEQNLNHDAMYWYRQDPGQGLRLIYYSQIVNDFQKGDIAEGYSVSREKKESFPLTVTSAQKNPTAFYLCASSTGSTNSPLHFGNGTRLTVT.

The CDR3 here is CASSLAGRYSPLHF. The CDR3 region has the DNA TGTGCCAGCAGCTTGGCCGGCAGGTATTCACCCCTCCACTTT. The chain couples TRBV5-5 to TRBJ1-6; the D is unclear. Germline CDR1 SGHKS, CDR2 YYEKEE (reference sequence). The V and J ends lost 0 bases and 8 bases respectively, with 9 bases between them. The length of the CDR3 is 14 residues.

The chain uses TRBV20-1 and TRBJ2-7, with D maybe TRBD1 (6 bases). CDR3 size: 11 residues. Germline loops: CDR1 DFQATT, CDR2 SNEGSKA (reference sequence). V was pared by 6 bases and J by 2 bases, with 8 bases between. The CDR3 sequence is CSARDTYEQYF. In DNA form, the CDR3 reads TGCAGTGCCCGGGACACCTACGAGCAGTACTTC.

This clone showed up just a few times. V and J are TRBV7-6 and TRBJ1-5; D might be TRBD1 (5 bases). V was clipped by 1 base and J by 0 bases, with 13 bases between them. The CDR3 contains 17 residues. The germline V gene encodes CDR1 SGHVS and CDR2 FNYEAQ. CDR3 residues: CASSLVGGGPSNQPQHF. The DNA of the CDR3 is TGTGCCAGCAGCTTAGTGGGGGGAGGGCCTAGCAATCAGCCCCAGCATTTT.

J is TRBJ1-4 and V is TRBV10-3; unclear D gene. The CDR3 is made up of 15 amino acids. The V gene lost 6 bases and the J gene lost 8 bases, with 19 bases spanning the gap. CDR1 ENHRY and CDR2 SYGVKD come from the germline V gene. CDR3 amino acids: CAISGAGCLCEKLFF. CDR3 nucleotides: TGTGCCATCAGCGGTGCCGGGTGCCTCTGCGAAAAACTGTTTTTT.

The chain has TRBV4-1 and TRBJ1-2, with D possibly being TRBD1 (6 bases). This CDR3 comprises 15 residues. CDR1 and CDR2 from the germline V gene are MGHRA and YSYEKL. Trimming shortened V by 0 bases and J by 4 bases, and 12 bases separated the two germline ends. The CDR3 DNA reads as TGCGCCAGCAGCCAAGAATGGACAGACATCTATGGCTACACCTTC. Translating gives CASSQEWTDIYGYTF.

The chain uses TRBV5-1 and TRBJ2-3; TRBD1 aligns across 8 bases. The V and J ends lost 5 bases and 10 bases, in that order; junction bases with no gene match: 9. CDR3 length: 13 amino acids. Germline-derived CDR1 and CDR2 are SGHRS and YFSETQ. The chain's CDR3 is CASRQDRDGAQYF. CDR3 in DNA: TGCGCCAGCAGACAGGACAGGGATGGAGCGCAGTATTTT.

This clone has more than one count but fewer than ten. V is TRBV4-1 and J is TRBJ1-5; D is undetermined. The CDR3 is 15 residues long. Trimming stripped 1 base from V and 3 bases from J, with 10 bases between. CDR1 is MGHRA and CDR2 is YSYEKL in the germline V gene. CDR3 loop: CASSQGEGDNQPQHF. CDR3 coding DNA: TGCGCCAGCAGCCAAGGGGAGGGAGACAATCAGCCCCAGCATTTT.

V is TRBV3-1 (or the pseudogene TRBV3-2) and J is TRBJ1-3; D not resolved. The V gene's germline CDR1 is LGHDT and CDR2 YNNKEL (reference sequence). Trimming took 1 base from V and 0 from J, leaving 7 bases between them. This CDR3 has 15 amino acids. CDR3 DNA sequence: TGTGCCAGCAGCCAAGCTGGCCTCTCTGGAAACACCATATATTTT. Protein sequence: CASSQAGLSGNTIYF.

The rearrangement uses TRBV9 and TRBJ1-1, with 9 bases that match TRBD1. Germline lookup yields CDR1 SGDLS and CDR2 YYNGEE. Unmatched junction bases numbered 2, after V lost 4 bases and J lost 1 base. The length of the CDR3 is 14 residues. The CDR3 nucleotides are TGTGCCAGCAGCTCACAGGGGGCGAACACTGAAGCTTTCTTT. Its translation: CASSSQGANTEAFF.

This chain joins TRBV7-9 and TRBJ1-5; 12 bases line up with TRBD1. CDR1 and CDR2 from the germline V gene are SEHNR and FQNEAQ (reference sequence). CDR3 length: 15 residues. Trimming at V came to 5 bases and at J to 7 bases, leaving 6 bases not matched to a gene. The CDR3 sequence: CASSPGDRGQQPQHF. DNA for the CDR3: TGTGCCAGCAGCCCCGGGGACAGGGGGCAACAGCCCCAGCATTTT. The whole variable domain, filled in from reference TRBV7-9 and TRBJ1-5, reads DTGVSQNPRHKITKRGQNVTFRCDPISEHNRLYWYRQTLGQGPEFLTYFQNEAQLEKSRLLSDRFSAERPKGSFSTLEIQRTEQGDSAMYLCASSPGDRGQQPQHFGDGTRLSIL.

The V call is TRBV5-4, the J call TRBJ2-7; D is possibly TRBD2 (5 bases). V lost 0 bases to trimming and J lost 3 bases, with 10 bases between them. Germline-derived CDR1 and CDR2 are SGHNT and YYREEE (reference sequence). The length of the CDR3 is 14 residues. The CDR3 is CASSLAGDIYEQYF. The CDR3, as DNA: TGTGCCAGCAGCTTGGCCGGGGATATCTACGAGCAGTACTTC.

The chain couples TRBV18 to TRBJ1-2; 10 bases fit TRBD1. V shed 6 bases and J 6 bases; nucleotides not matched to a gene: 7. Germline-derived CDR1 and CDR2 are KGHSH and LQKENI. CDR3 length: 14 residues. CDR3 nucleotides: TGTGCCAGCTCCGGTCGACAGGGGGCTGATGGCTACACCTTC. Translation gives CASSGRQGADGYTF. Full variable domain (remainder filled in from reference TRBV18 and TRBJ1-2): NAGVMQNPRHLVRRRGQEARLRCSPMKGHSHVYWYRQLPEEGLKFMVYLQKENIIDESGMPKERFSAEFPKEGPSILRIQQVVRGDSAAYFCASSGRQGADGYTFGSGTRLTVV.

This chain links TRBV9 with TRBJ2-5; TRBD2 agrees at 8 bases. This CDR3 has 17 residues. Trimming at V came to 0 bases and at J to 2 bases, leaving 9 bases not matched to a gene. Per germline, CDR1 SGDLS and CDR2 YYNGEE. CDR3 protein: CASSVAPAGAGQETQYF. CDR3 DNA sequence: TGTGCCAGCAGCGTAGCCCCAGCGGGAGCGGGACAAGAGACCCAGTACTTC.

The V and J genes are TRBV2 and TRBJ2-1, with 7 bases matching TRBD2. Looked up from germline, CDR1 is SNHLY and CDR2 is FYNNEI. V dropped 3 bases and J dropped 15; count of bases not matched to a gene: 5. CDR3 length: 11 amino acids. The CDR3 reads CASSDRAGWFF. DNA of the CDR3: TGTGCCAGCAGTGATCGAGCGGGATGGTTCTTC.

The J gene is TRBJ1-1, the V gene TRBV6-5; D gene unclear. V gave up 6 bases and J gave up 2 bases, with 10 bases separating them. Germline V lookup: CDR1 MNHEY, CDR2 SVGAGI. CDR3 size: 13 residues. DNA for the CDR3: TGTGCCAGCAGCCGCGTGATTAACACTGAAGCTTTCTTT. The encoded protein is CASSRVINTEAFF.

The chain recombines TRBV19 with TRBJ2-3; D gene ambiguous. In germline, CDR1 is LNHDA, CDR2 SQIVND (reference sequence). Trimming stripped 1 base from V and 5 bases from J, with 13 bases between. This CDR3 is built from 15 residues. In DNA form, the CDR3 reads TGTGCCAGTAGTATAGGGGCCAGTGGGTTAGATACGCAGTATTTT. Translation gives CASSIGASGLDTQYF.

The rearrangement links TRBV5-1 to TRBJ2-1; TRBD2 is a possible D gene (5 bases). Per the germline V gene, CDR1 is SGHRS and CDR2 is YFSETQ. The germline V and J ends were trimmed by 4 bases and 8 bases, with 16 bases remaining between them. The CDR3 spans 14 residues. The CDR3 protein is CASSPRGSSDEQFF. CDR3 nucleotide sequence: TGCGCCAGCAGCCCCCGGGGTAGCAGCGATGAGCAGTTCTTC. The full variable domain, completed using reference TRBV5-1 and TRBJ2-1, is KAGVTQTPRYLIKTRGQQVTLSCSPISGHRSVSWYQQTPGQGLQFLFEYFSETQRNKGNFPGRFSGRQFSNSRSEMNVSTLELGDSALYLCASSPRGSSDEQFFGPGTRLTVL.

The J gene is TRBJ2-7, the V gene TRBV7-2, with D tentatively TRBD2 (6 bases). V lost 5 bases to trimming and J lost 0 bases, with 8 bases between them. Germline-derived CDR1 and CDR2 are SGHTA and FQGNSA. The CDR3 covers 13 residues. CDR3 sequence reads: CASSTGSSYEQYF. In DNA, the CDR3 is TGTGCCAGCAGCACCGGGAGCTCCTACGAGCAGTACTTC.

The chain uses TRBV27 and TRBJ1-6; 7 nucleotides align to TRBD1. CDR1 is MNHEY and CDR2 is SMNVEV in the germline V gene (reference sequence). The CDR3 has 14 residues. Losses at the gene ends were 6 bases for V and 7 bases for J; bases not matched to a gene: 6. CDR3 protein: CASRPRQGNSPLHF. Here the CDR3 DNA reads TGTGCCAGCAGGCCTAGACAGGGCAATTCACCCCTCCACTTT.